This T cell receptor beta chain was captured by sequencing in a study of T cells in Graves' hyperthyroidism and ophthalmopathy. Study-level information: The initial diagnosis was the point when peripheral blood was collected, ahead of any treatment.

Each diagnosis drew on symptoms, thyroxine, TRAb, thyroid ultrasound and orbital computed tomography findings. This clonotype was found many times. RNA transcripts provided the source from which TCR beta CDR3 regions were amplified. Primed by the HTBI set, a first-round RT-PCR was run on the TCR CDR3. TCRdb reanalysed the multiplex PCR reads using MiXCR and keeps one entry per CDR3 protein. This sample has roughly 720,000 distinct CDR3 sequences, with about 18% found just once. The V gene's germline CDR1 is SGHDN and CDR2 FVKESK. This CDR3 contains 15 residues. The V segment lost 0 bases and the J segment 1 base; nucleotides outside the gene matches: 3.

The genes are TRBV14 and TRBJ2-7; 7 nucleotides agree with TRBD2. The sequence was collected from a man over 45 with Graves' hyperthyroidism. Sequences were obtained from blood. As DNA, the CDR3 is TGTGCCAGCAGCCAAGATGTGCGGGGGTCCTACGAGCAGTACTTC. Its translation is CASSQDVRGSYEQYF.